This TCR beta chain was sequenced in a study of vaccination effects on CD4 cells after COVID-19. Turning to the study itself: Participants received two doses of either the BNT162b2 or mRNA-1273 vaccine.

TCRdb's table, derived via immunoSEQ multiplex PCR, lists solely in-frame clones and lacks some. The repertoire includes 21,000 or so clones, under 75% of them detected once, and 35% to 40% sits in the top ten. Sequencing was preceded by expansion of antigen-specific CD4+ T cells with viral peptide pools in the ViraFEST assay. Having been cultured for 10 days, the cells underwent CD4+ T cell isolation. A PCR test confirmed that the person had SARS-CoV-2 infection between March and December 2020. Wells containing over 1.5 million PBMC each were cultured with 10 IU/ml IL-2 and about 9.7 ug/ml peptides. The CDR3 consists of 19 residues. Germline V gene lookup returns CDR1 GTSNPN and CDR2 SVGIG (reference sequence). V was clipped by 3 bases and J by 0 bases, with 25 bases between them. In this sample, this clone turned up once. Its antigen remains unidentified.

This clonotype was obtained from a human donor who had a prior SARS-CoV-2 infection. The chain links TRBV30 to TRBJ2-3, with D perhaps matching TRBD1 or TRBD2 (5 bases each). This sample comprised CD4+ T cells from PBMCs cultured with a peptide pool, obtained before COVID-19 vaccination. This chain's CDR3 is CAWRPRGVGRPLSTDTQYF. Written as DNA, the CDR3 is TGTGCCTGGAGGCCTCGAGGGGTCGGGCGGCCCCTTAGCACAGATACGCAGTATTTT.